Listed below are T cell receptor beta chains from one sample, sequenced in a study of technical replicates of blood from a handful of donors. Profiling relied on immunoSEQ multiplex PCR, and the TCRdb table lists in-frame clones only, not all of them. The data hold around 58,000 clones, with around 87% observed a single time. The source material was PBMCs. The receptors were gathered from a human donor in good health. Some clones in this sample may be carry-over from other donors' samples. Each CDR3 is given with its conserved first and last residue. The D gene is left open where the match is weak. Clone size appears in some rows only: once, few, many, or a class for an expanded clone.

j_gene,d_gene,abundance,v_gene,CDR3aa,CDR3nt
TRBJ2-7,TRBD2,few,TRBV2,CASRESSGSYEQYF,TGTGCCAGCAGAGAATCTAGCGGGAGTTACGAGCAGTACTTC
TRBJ2-7,TRBD1,.,TRBV7-9,CASSRTTGVVDEQYF,TGTGCCAGCAGCCGGACAACAGGGGTTGTCGACGAGCAGTACTTC
TRBJ2-7,.,.,TRBV2,CASSEESIDEQYF,TGTGCCAGCAGCGAGGAGAGCATCGACGAGCAGTACTTC
TRBJ2-7,TRBD1,.,TRBV5-5,CASSFPTGVDEQYF,TGTGCCAGCAGCTTCCCGACAGGGGTGGACGAGCAGTACTTC
TRBJ1-5,TRBD1,once,TRBV4-2,CASSQGGQGAQPQHF,TGTGCCAGCAGCCAAGGGGGACAGGGCGCCCAGCCCCAGCATTTT
TRBJ1-1,TRBD1,few,TRBV5-4,CASSFRGTGQAFF,TGTGCCAGCAGCTTTAGGGGGACAGGACAAGCTTTCTTT
TRBJ2-5,TRBD1,.,TRBV5-6,CASSLDRGGETQYF,TGTGCCAGCAGCTTGGACAGGGGTGGCGAGACCCAGTACTTC
TRBJ1-3,.,.,TRBV30,CAWGRGWGNTIYF,TGTGCCTGGGGCAGGGGCTGGGGAAACACCATATATTTT
TRBJ2-4,.,.,TRBV6-6,CASRDKNIQYF,TGTGCCAGCCGGGACAAAAACATTCAGTACTTC
TRBJ1-1,TRBD1,medium-sized,TRBV4-2,CASSQDAGTGSTEAFF,TGTGCCAGCAGCCAAGATGCCGGGACAGGCTCCACTGAAGCTTTCTTT
TRBJ2-1,TRBD2,.,TRBV27,CASSLLKSGTLNEQFF,TGTGCCAGCAGTTTATTAAAGAGCGGGACCCTCAATGAGCAGTTCTTC
TRBJ2-7,.,.,TRBV7-6,CASSSRFPPDEQYF,TGTGCCAGCAGTAGCCGGTTTCCACCCGACGAGCAGTACTTC
TRBJ1-1,.,.,TRBV12-5,CASGVVGPQGNTEAFF,TGTGCTAGTGGTGTGGTTGGACCACAGGGGAACACTGAAGCTTTCTTT
TRBJ1-5,TRBD1,.,TRBV6-6,CASRGLIDRDQPQHF,TGTGCCAGCAGAGGCCTAATCGACAGGGATCAGCCCCAGCATTTT
TRBJ1-2,.,.,TRBV7-8,CASSPIGGDYGYTF,TGTGCCAGCAGTCCGATCGGAGGAGACTATGGCTACACCTTC
TRBJ2-3,TRBD2,.,TRBV5-4,CASSLKLAGGTDTQYF,TGTGCCAGCAGCTTGAAACTAGCGGGAGGTACAGATACGCAGTATTTT
TRBJ2-1,TRBD2,.,TRBV11-2,CASSFGLAQQFF,TGTGCCAGCAGCTTCGGACTAGCGCAGCAGTTCTTC
TRBJ2-7,TRBD2,.,TRBV7-2,CASSLRTSSYEQYF,TGTGCCAGCAGCTTAAGGACTAGCTCCTACGAGCAGTACTTC
TRBJ1-2,TRBD1,.,TRBV6-5,CASSPGTGVGYGYTF,TGTGCCAGCAGTCCAGGGACAGGGGTAGGCTATGGCTACACCTTC
TRBJ2-5,TRBD2,.,TRBV7-6,CASSLGGSGGFGETQYF,TGTGCCAGCAGCTTAGGGGGTAGCGGGGGCTTCGGGGAGACCCAGTACTTC
TRBJ2-7,.,.,TRBV5-8,CASSLAPQGSYEQYF,TGTGCCAGCAGCTTGGCCCCGCAGGGTTCCTACGAGCAGTACTTC
TRBJ2-3,TRBD2,.,TRBV6-5,CASRGTSGGGTQYF,TGTGCCAGCAGAGGGACTAGCGGGGGGGGAACGCAGTATTTT
TRBJ2-2,TRBD1,.,TRBV6-6,CASTKGGDRAVGELFF,TGTGCCAGCACCAAAGGTGGAGACAGGGCGGTCGGGGAGCTGTTTTTT
TRBJ2-1,.,.,TRBV18,CASSGPPGTGKNEQFF,TGTGCCAGCTCAGGCCCTCCCGGGACTGGAAAAAATGAGCAGTTCTTC
TRBJ2-5,TRBD2,.,TRBV4-2,CASSLAGGEVRETQYF,TGTGCCAGCAGCCTAGCGGGGGGGGAGGTAAGGGAGACCCAGTACTTC
TRBJ2-7,TRBD1,.,TRBV6-6,CASSYGGQGSYEQYF,TGTGCCAGCAGTTACGGGGGACAGGGTTCCTACGAGCAGTACTTC
TRBJ2-5,.,.,TRBV15,CATSRDRGQETQYF,TGTGCCACCAGCAGAGATCGGGGACAAGAGACCCAGTACTTC
TRBJ2-3,.,.,TRBV19,CASSIGGSRNTQYF,TGTGCCAGTAGTATCGGAGGGTCGAGGAATACGCAGTATTTT
TRBJ1-1,TRBD1,.,TRBV11-1,CASSLDRGQFEAFF,TGTGCCAGCAGCTTAGACAGGGGGCAGTTTGAAGCTTTCTTT
TRBJ2-3,.,.,TRBV2,CASRDSLQPLYTQYF,TGTGCCAGCAGGGACAGTCTGCAACCACTCTATACGCAGTATTTT
TRBJ2-7,TRBD2,.,TRBV11-1,CASSSGGAGGFQYF,TGTGCCAGCAGCTCGGGAGGAGCGGGGGGCTTTCAGTACTTC
TRBJ2-2,.,.,TRBV2,CASLGGRRSTGELFF,TGTGCCAGCTTGGGGGGGCGGCGAAGCACCGGGGAGCTGTTTTTT
TRBJ1-5,TRBD1,.,TRBV9,CASSPGQGANQPQHF,TGTGCCAGCAGCCCGGGACAGGGGGCGAATCAGCCCCAGCATTTT
TRBJ2-7,.,.,TRBV11-3,CASAVQGSYEQYF,TGTGCCAGCGCGGTACAGGGATCCTACGAGCAGTACTTC
TRBJ2-7,TRBD2,.,TRBV25-1,CASSGGFEQYF,TGTGCCAGCTCGGGGGGGTTCGAGCAGTACTTC
TRBJ2-1,TRBD2,.,TRBV6-4,CASSDATAGGEQFF,TGTGCCAGCAGTGACGCGACGGCGGGGGGGGAGCAGTTCTTC
TRBJ1-6,.,.,TRBV4-2,CASSQVPEVGRNSPLHF,TGTGCCAGCAGCCAAGTCCCAGAGGTGGGTAGGAATTCACCCCTCCACTTT
TRBJ1-3,.,.,TRBV27,CASSLSGRASDTIYF,TGTGCCAGCAGTTTAAGCGGGAGGGCAAGTGACACCATATATTTT
TRBJ2-7,.,.,TRBV7-2,CASSLDHPYEQYF,TGTGCCAGCAGCTTAGATCATCCCTACGAGCAGTACTTC
TRBJ2-5,TRBD2,.,TRBV5-4,CASSHGGAGETQYF,TGTGCCAGCAGCCACGGGGGGGCGGGGGAGACCCAGTACTTC
TRBJ1-5,.,.,TRBV7-9,CASSLEDLAQHF,TGTGCCAGCAGCTTAGAGGACTTGGCCCAGCATTTT
TRBJ1-5,TRBD1,.,TRBV30,CAPDRGRVGGNQPQHF,TGTGCCCCCGACAGGGGGCGAGTGGGGGGCAATCAGCCCCAGCATTTT
TRBJ1-5,TRBD1,.,TRBV18,CASSPGQGSQPQHF,TGTGCCAGCTCACCAGGACAGGGGAGTCAGCCCCAGCATTTT
TRBJ2-1,.,.,TRBV6-5,CASSYTRGAGQFF,TGTGCCAGCAGTTACACACGTGGGGCTGGGCAGTTCTTC
TRBJ2-2,.,.,TRBV11-2,CASSLAFGALTGELFF,TGTGCCAGCAGCCTAGCATTTGGGGCCCTAACCGGGGAGCTGTTTTTT
TRBJ2-7,TRBD2,once,TRBV5-1,CASSWTSGSLHEQYF,TGCGCCAGCAGCTGGACTAGCGGGAGTCTCCACGAGCAGTACTTC
TRBJ2-7,TRBD1,.,TRBV4-1,CASSQANRGYEQYF,TGCGCCAGCAGCCAAGCTAACAGGGGATACGAGCAGTACTTC
TRBJ2-3,.,.,TRBV19,CASRDRGRSTDTQYF,TGTGCCAGTAGAGACCGGGGAAGGTCGACAGATACGCAGTATTTT
TRBJ2-7,TRBD2,.,TRBV6-6,CASTDYQREIYEQYF,TGTGCCAGCACCGACTATCAGCGGGAGATCTACGAGCAGTACTTC
TRBJ2-7,TRBD2,.,TRBV27,CASSSASGTYEQYF,TGTGCCAGCAGTTCAGCTAGCGGCACCTACGAGCAGTACTTC
TRBJ2-7,TRBD1,.,TRBV4-1,CASSQPRGQGLREQYF,TGCGCCAGCAGCCAACCACGGGGACAGGGATTGAGGGAGCAGTACTTC
TRBJ2-7,.,.,TRBV15,CATMPGHSYEQYF,TGTGCCACCATGCCGGGACATTCCTACGAGCAGTACTTC
TRBJ1-2,.,.,TRBV5-4,CASSLAETIYGYTF,TGTGCCAGCAGCTTGGCCGAGACAATATATGGCTACACCTTC
TRBJ1-6,.,once,TRBV20-1,CSASRVHPLHF,TGCAGTGCTAGTCGGGTTCACCCCCTCCACTTT
TRBJ2-2,TRBD1,.,TRBV6-1,CASGTATGELFF,TGTGCCAGCGGGACAGCCACCGGGGAGCTGTTTTTT
TRBJ2-6,TRBD1,.,TRBV4-3,CATGTGFGANVLTF,TGCGCCACAGGGACAGGGTTTGGGGCCAACGTCCTGACTTTC
TRBJ2-1,.,.,TRBV5-3,CARRADSGRNEQFF,TGTGCCAGAAGGGCGGACAGTGGACGCAATGAGCAGTTCTTC
TRBJ2-3,TRBD2,.,TRBV7-9,CASSTTRLALTDTQYF,TGTGCCAGCAGCACAACCCGACTAGCTTTGACAGATACGCAGTATTTT
TRBJ2-7,.,once,TRBV5-1,CASSLGFLWDTHEQYF,TGCGCCAGCAGCTTGGGGTTTCTCTGGGACACCCACGAGCAGTACTTC